These 3 T cell receptor beta chains were all obtained from the same sample, sequenced in a study of cytomegalovirus exposure and HLA in healthy donors (dated by TCRdb to about 2017). Libraries were built with the immunoSEQ multiplex PCR assay. For the multiplex PCR, a mixture combining 60 forward primers for TCR Vbeta segments and 13 reverse primers for TCR Jbeta segments was used. Drawn from immuneACCESS, this table holds only the in-frame rearrangements with V and J called that TCRdb kept. Clones are partly lost; checked studies trace under half to an unresolved V gene and leave the rest unexplained. This sample holds 100,000 to 150,000 clones; around 82% were observed only once. About a tenth of the sample comes from the top ten. Specimen: PBMCs. All receptors derive from a man aged 25 to 40 in good health and CMV-seropositive.

The chain links TRBV19 to TRBJ1-4, with 9 nucleotides matching TRBD1. Germline V gene lookup returns CDR1 LNHDA and CDR2 SQIVND (reference sequence). CDR3 length equals 15 residues. V shed 3 bases, J shed 4 bases, and the junction held 3 bases outside the gene matches. In DNA, the CDR3 is TGTGCCAGTAGTATGGAGACAGGGGGTAATGAAAAACTGTTTTTT. It specifies CASSMETGGNEKLFF.

The V gene is TRBV6-5, the J gene TRBJ2-1; 11 nucleotides match TRBD2. Germline lookup yields CDR1 MNHEY and CDR2 SVGAGI. Trimming removed 0 bases from V and 6 bases from J; junction bases left unmatched: 4. The CDR3 consists of 16 residues. The CDR3 region is CASSYSPSGRFNEQFF. The CDR3 coding sequence is TGTGCCAGCAGTTACTCGCCTAGCGGGAGGTTCAATGAGCAGTTCTTC.

The rearrangement uses TRBV10-2 and TRBJ1-5; D ambiguous. The CDR3 has 14 residues. Trimming removed 3 bases at V and 1 base at J, with 7 bases between. In germline, CDR1 is WSHSY, CDR2 SAAADI. In nucleotides, the CDR3 is TGCGCCAGCAGTGAATCGGGGAGCAATCAGCCCCAGCATTTT. This encodes CASSESGSNQPQHF.